This TCR beta chain was recorded in a study of blood T cell repertoires in COVID-19. The table came from immunoSEQ multiplex PCR; TCRdb's copy has only in-frame clones and leaves some out. There are 55,000 to 65,000 clones in the sample; about 80% occur only once, and about 3.2% lies in the top ten. With respect to this clone: Within the sample, other DNA sequences also encode this same CDR3.

The J segment lost 2 bases and the V segment lost 6 bases, leaving 2 bases of the junction unmatched. CDR3 length: 13 residues. Germline loops: CDR1 SGHRS, CDR2 YFSETQ. The V call is TRBV5-1, the J call TRBJ2-3; 8 bases agree with TRBD1. The source is a man aged 60-69 years with acute or convalescent COVID-19. The material sequenced was peripheral blood. The CDR3 here is CASNQGATDTQYF. In DNA form, the CDR3 reads TGCGCCAGCAACCAGGGGGCCACAGATACGCAGTATTTT.